Following are 24 T cell receptor beta chains from one sample sequenced in a study of T cell responses to AZD1222 COVID-19 vaccine. Data came from immunoSEQ multiplex PCR; TCRdb stores just in-frame clones and leaves some out. The repertoire holds about 130,000 clones, with over 85% as singletons. This specimen consisted of peripheral blood, obtained 28 days after the second AZD1222 dose. The receptors come from an adult who received the AZD1222 COVID-19 vaccine.

The V and J genes are TRBV3-1 (or the pseudogene TRBV3-2) and TRBJ2-3; D may match TRBD1 or TRBD2 (6 bases each). Trimming removed 1 base at V and 4 bases at J, with 12 bases between. The CDR3 contains 15 residues. From germline, CDR1 is LGHDT and CDR2 YNNKEL (reference sequence). The CDR3 reads CASSQVGGSADTQYF. The CDR3 DNA follows: TGTGCCAGCAGCCAAGTAGGGGGGTCGGCAGATACGCAGTATTTT.

The CDR3 sequence is CASSSSGTPNEKLFF. Written as DNA, the CDR3 is TGCGCCAGCAGCTCATCCGGGACTCCTAATGAAAAACTGTTTTTT. V and J are TRBV4-1 and TRBJ1-4; weak D call: TRBD1 (5 bases). This CDR3 is 15 amino acids long. Looked up from germline, CDR1 is MGHRA and CDR2 is YSYEKL. V lost 5 bases, J lost 3 bases, and 13 bases lay in between.

The chain has TRBV7-9 and TRBJ1-2; D is unclear. CDR1 and CDR2 from the germline V gene are SEHNR and FQNEAQ (reference sequence). The V end lost 3 bases, the J end lost 4 bases, and 9 bases lay between the germline ends. This CDR3 spans 13 amino acids. The CDR3 bases are TGTGCCAGCAGCTTCTTACCGAGCTATGGCTACACCTTC. Amino acid sequence: CASSFLPSYGYTF. Full variable domain (rest looked up from reference TRBV7-9 and TRBJ1-2): DTGVSQNPRHKITKRGQNVTFRCDPISEHNRLYWYRQTLGQGPEFLTYFQNEAQLEKSRLLSDRFSAERPKGSFSTLEIQRTEQGDSAMYLCASSFLPSYGYTFGSGTRLTVV.

This chain's CDR3 is CASSANREETQYF. CDR3 sequence (DNA): TGTGCCAGTAGTGCGAACAGGGAAGAGACCCAGTACTTC. The chain is built from TRBV19 and TRBJ2-5; tentatively, D is TRBD1 (6 bases). Trimming removed 5 bases at V and 3 bases at J, with 10 bases between. Germline V gene sequence: CDR1 LNHDA, CDR2 SQIVND (reference sequence). This CDR3 has 13 residues.

This clone has only a few counts. The chain recombines TRBV5-4 with TRBJ2-1; D perhaps matches TRBD1 (6 bases). The CDR3 sequence is 13 residues long. The V gene lost 3 bases and the J gene lost 7 bases, with 11 bases spanning the gap. Germline CDR1 is SGHNT and CDR2 is YYREEE (reference sequence). The CDR3 protein is CASSSHTGNEQFF. DNA of the CDR3: TGTGCCAGCAGCTCGCATACAGGGAATGAGCAGTTCTTC. The full variable domain, with the rest looked up from reference TRBV5-4 and TRBJ2-1, is ETGVTQSPTHLIKTRGQQVTLRCSSQSGHNTVSWYQQALGQGPQFIFQYYREEENGRGNFPPRFSGLQFPNYSSELNVNALELDDSALYLCASSSHTGNEQFFGPGTRLTVL.

As DNA, the CDR3 is TGTGCCAGCAGCTTTTGGGACTACAATGAGCAGTTCTTC. This encodes CASSFWDYNEQFF. The V and J genes are TRBV5-5 and TRBJ2-1, with D unclear. V gave up 2 bases and J gave up 3 bases, with 6 bases separating them. Germline values: CDR1 SGHKS, CDR2 YYEKEE (reference sequence). The CDR3 length is 13 residues.

As for this clone: Other DNA sequences in the sample encode the same CDR3. V usage is TRBV5-1 and J usage is TRBJ2-3; possibly TRBD1 for D (7 bases). This CDR3 region has 15 residues. V was clipped by 0 bases and J by 3 bases, with 11 bases between them. The germline CDR1 and CDR2 sequences are SGHRS and YFSETQ. CDR3 sequence: CASSLGQGGTDTQYF. The CDR3 bases are TGCGCCAGCAGCTTGGGACAGGGAGGAACAGATACGCAGTATTTT.

This chain uses TRBV28 with TRBJ1-5; D is unclear. Germline-derived CDR1 and CDR2 are MDHEN and SYDVKM. CDR3 length: 15 amino acids. V shed 7 bases and J shed 0 bases, with 13 bases lying between them. Here the CDR3 DNA reads TGTGCCAGCAAGCCTGCAGGTTATAGCAATCAGCCCCAGCATTTT. This translates into CASKPAGYSNQPQHF.

This clone appeared a single time. V gene TRBV7-6 combines with J gene TRBJ1-2; D remains ambiguous. Trimming cost V 4 bases and J 5 bases, with 17 bases left between them. The germline gives CDR1 SGHVS, CDR2 FNYEAQ. The CDR3 contains 15 residues. This chain's CDR3 is CASSSAREGPYGYTF. The CDR3 DNA is TGTGCCAGCAGCTCCGCCCGAGAGGGCCCATATGGCTACACCTTC.

This clone appeared a single time. The chain uses TRBV6-5 and TRBJ2-2; 9 nucleotides line up with TRBD1. CDR1 and CDR2 from the germline V gene are MNHEY and SVGAGI. This CDR3 contains 13 residues. The J segment lost 5 bases and the V segment lost 10 bases, leaving 5 bases of the junction unmatched. CDR3 sequence: CATRQGGTGELFF. As DNA, the CDR3 is TGTGCCACCAGACAGGGGGGAACCGGGGAGCTGTTTTTT.

This chain joins TRBV9 and TRBJ2-3; unclear D gene. CDR1 SGDLS and CDR2 YYNGEE come from the germline V gene. The CDR3 is made up of 16 amino acids. Trimming took 4 bases from V and 0 from J, leaving 15 bases between them. CDR3 sequence (DNA): TGTGCCAGCAGCTCCTCCAGGAGCCCTAGCACAGATACGCAGTATTTT. It translates to CASSSSRSPSTDTQYF.

The CDR3: CASSLLDSSNTGELFF. The CDR3 DNA follows: TGTGCCAGCTCACTCCTGGACAGTTCGAACACCGGGGAGCTGTTTTTT. This rearrangement joins TRBV18 to TRBJ2-2; possibly TRBD1 for D (6 bases). V lost 4 bases to trimming and J lost 0 bases, with 12 bases between them. Germline CDR1 and CDR2: KGHSH and LQKENI. The CDR3 covers 16 residues.

This chain joins TRBV5-6 and TRBJ2-1, with a possible D match to TRBD2 (6 bases). The V end was cut by 1 base, the J end by 3 bases, with 11 bases between. The CDR3 runs to 15 residues. The V gene's germline CDR1 is SGHDT and CDR2 YYEEEE. In DNA form, the CDR3 reads TGTGCCAGCAGCTTGTCCGGGGGTTTCTACAATGAGCAGTTCTTC. It codes for CASSLSGGFYNEQFF.

This clone occurred once. The chain couples TRBV7-9 to TRBJ1-4, with 8 positions matching TRBD1. The junction had 7 bases not matched to a gene; V was cut back by 1 base and J by 3 bases. CDR1 and CDR2 (germline): SEHNR, FQNEAQ (reference sequence). This CDR3 comprises 17 residues. CDR3 in amino acids: CASSLEAGGSANEKLFF. The DNA of the CDR3 is TGTGCCAGCAGCTTAGAAGCAGGGGGCTCGGCTAATGAAAAACTGTTTTTT.

The V and J genes are TRBV2 and TRBJ1-6; tentative D call: TRBD1 (5 bases). CDR1 and CDR2 from the germline V gene are SNHLY and FYNNEI. Between the trimmed V and J ends, which lost 6 bases and 10 bases, there was a span of 13 bases. The CDR3 is 13 residues long. The CDR3 region has the DNA TGTGCCAGCAGAGGGGTACTTAAATCACCCCTCCACTTT. It translates to CASRGVLKSPLHF.

J is TRBJ1-6 and V is TRBV7-2; TRBD1 matches 7 bases. V was pared by 1 base and J by 9 bases, with 6 bases of the junction left unmatched. The CDR3 runs to 15 residues. Germline CDR1 is SGHTA and CDR2 is FQGNSA. The CDR3 loop is CASSLVGTVSSPLHF. CDR3 DNA sequence: TGTGCCAGCAGCTTAGTTGGGACAGTCTCTTCACCCCTCCACTTT.

The V gene is TRBV7-9, the J gene TRBJ1-4, with D hard to call. This CDR3 is built from 13 residues. Germline-derived CDR1 and CDR2 are SEHNR and FQNEAQ (reference sequence). Trimming cost V 3 bases and J 8 bases, with 10 bases left between them. CDR3 in DNA: TGTGCCAGCAGCTTCGTTTTGCGAGAAAAACTGTTTTTT. Its protein product is CASSFVLREKLFF. Using reference TRBV7-9 and TRBJ1-4 for the parts outside the CDR3, the full variable domain is DTGVSQNPRHKITKRGQNVTFRCDPISEHNRLYWYRQTLGQGPEFLTYFQNEAQLEKSRLLSDRFSAERPKGSFSTLEIQRTEQGDSAMYLCASSFVLREKLFFGSGTQLSVL.

The J gene is TRBJ1-1, the V gene TRBV28, with D possibly being TRBD1 (6 bases). Germline V gene data show CDR1 as MDHEN and CDR2 as SYDVKM. The CDR3 sequence is 16 residues long. V lost 5 bases to trimming and J lost 5 bases, with 21 bases between them. The CDR3 reads CASSAASTGYGTEAFF. In DNA, the CDR3 is TGTGCCAGCAGTGCGGCTAGCACAGGGTACGGGACTGAAGCTTTCTTT.

The chain couples TRBV24-1 to TRBJ2-7, with D maybe TRBD2 (5 bases). This CDR3 region has 20 residues. V gave up 8 bases and J gave up 3 bases, with 34 bases separating them. The V gene's germline CDR1 is KGHDR and CDR2 SFDVKD. The CDR3 here is CATIDSTRDLVAGRDYEQYF. The DNA for the CDR3 is TGTGCCACCATAGACTCTACCCGGGATTTGGTGGCAGGTAGGGACTACGAGCAGTACTTC.

V and J are TRBV7-2 and TRBJ2-7; weak D call: TRBD2 (5 bases). The V and J ends lost 4 bases and 7 bases respectively, with 20 bases between them. The CDR3 runs 15 residues. Germline V gene data show CDR1 as SGHTA and CDR2 as FQGNSA. In nucleotides, the CDR3 is TGTGCCAGCAGCTCTCCGGGCACTAGTTTCGGGGAGCAGTACTTC. Translating gives CASSSPGTSFGEQYF.

V usage is TRBV29-1 and J usage is TRBJ1-1; 11 bases align to TRBD1. V lost 6 bases to trimming and J lost 6 bases; unmatched junction nucleotides: 3. The germline CDR1 and CDR2 sequences are SQVTM and ANQGSEA. There are 12 residues in the CDR3. The CDR3 spells CSVVGQGAEAFF. For the CDR3, the DNA is TGCAGCGTAGTGGGACAGGGGGCTGAAGCTTTCTTT.

This clone has just a few counts. This sequence joins TRBV12-5 and TRBJ2-7; 8 bases are shared with TRBD1. CDR1 and CDR2 from the germline V gene are LGHNT and FRNRAP. Trimming took 6 bases from V and 4 from J; bases not matched to a gene: 5. The CDR3 runs 13 residues. The DNA of the CDR3 is TGTGCTAGTGGCCCCGACAGGGGTTACGAGCAGTACTTC. It specifies CASGPDRGYEQYF.

About this clone: The same CDR3 can be traced to other DNA sequences in this sample. V usage is TRBV5-4 and J usage is TRBJ1-4; 9 nucleotides match TRBD1. This CDR3 comprises 14 residues. V lost 2 bases to trimming and J lost 5 bases; unmatched junction nucleotides: 1. The germline gives CDR1 SGHNT, CDR2 YYREEE (reference sequence). The CDR3: CASSLQGANEKLFF. Here the CDR3 DNA reads TGTGCCAGCAGCTTACAGGGGGCGAATGAAAAACTGTTTTTT.

The chain uses TRBV6-5 and TRBJ2-2, with unresolved D. CDR3 length: 11 amino acids. Germline V lookup: CDR1 MNHEY, CDR2 SVGAGI. V was shortened by 7 bases and J by 3 bases, with 3 bases between the two germline ends. The CDR3 region has the DNA TGTGCCAGCATACACACCGGGGAGCTGTTTTTT. Translation gives CASIHTGELFF.